The 21 T cell receptor beta chains listed next were all sequenced from one sample in a study of CD8+ T cells in alopecia areata. As the sequencing template, cDNA was produced by extracting RNA and reverse transcribing it. Assay: immunoSEQ multiplex PCR; the TCRdb copy retains only in-frame clones and omits some. The table has about 200,000 clones, 60% seen once. Treatment here: oral pan-JAK inhibitor, 5-10 mg twice daily. Here the sequenced sample was CD4+ T cells sorted from blood, taken at week 24, from a patient treated with tofacitinib. These receptor sequences come from a human donor with alopecia areata.

This clone was recorded a few times. This chain connects TRBV5-1 to TRBJ2-1; TRBD1 matches at 8 bases. J lost 12 bases, V lost 6 bases, and 17 bases had no gene match. Germline lookup yields CDR1 SGHRS and CDR2 YFSETQ. There are 15 residues in the CDR3. CDR3: CASNVEPGQAAGQFF. The CDR3 region has the DNA TGCGCCAGCAACGTCGAACCGGGACAGGCCGCTGGGCAGTTCTTC. The variable domain in full, with the rest retrieved from reference TRBV5-1 and TRBJ2-1, is KAGVTQTPRYLIKTRGQQVTLSCSPISGHRSVSWYQQTPGQGLQFLFEYFSETQRNKGNFPGRFSGRQFSNSRSEMNVSTLELGDSALYLCASNVEPGQAAGQFFGPGTRLTVL.

A single count supports this clone. The genes are TRBV30 and TRBJ2-7; D gene ambiguous. V was shortened by 3 bases and J by 9 bases, with 15 bases between the two germline ends. Germline-derived CDR1 and CDR2 are GTSNPN and SVGIG (reference sequence). This CDR3 is built from 12 residues. The CDR3 coding sequence is TGTGCCTGGAGCCCCCTCCCAGACGTGCAGTACTTC. Protein: CAWSPLPDVQYF.

This chain links TRBV7-8 with TRBJ2-3; D uncertain. Between the trimmed V and J ends, which lost 0 bases and 0 bases, there was a span of 4 bases. The CDR3 runs 14 residues. Germline lookup yields CDR1 SGHVS and CDR2 FQNEAQ. CDR3 sequence: CASSLASSTDTQYF. Here the CDR3 DNA reads TGTGCCAGCAGCTTAGCCTCTAGCACAGATACGCAGTATTTT.

The chain uses TRBV7-8 and TRBJ2-3, with 14 bases matching TRBD2. The CDR3 totals 17 residues. The germline V gene encodes CDR1 SGHVS and CDR2 FQNEAQ. V lost 4 bases to trimming and J lost 5 bases; unmatched junction nucleotides: 8. The CDR3 is CASSSQRGTSGGDTQYF. CDR3 bases: TGTGCCAGCAGCTCCCAGAGGGGGACTAGCGGGGGAGATACGCAGTATTTT.

V is TRBV29-1 and J is TRBJ2-2; TRBD2 might be the D (6 bases). V lost 5 bases and J lost 4, with 14 bases in between. The germline V gene encodes CDR1 SQVTM and CDR2 ANQGSEA. The CDR3 covers 14 residues. The CDR3 sequence: CSVWVQAGTGELFF. Written as DNA, the CDR3 is TGCAGCGTTTGGGTCCAAGCGGGCACCGGGGAGCTGTTTTTT.

This clone was detected only a few times. The CDR3 is CAILGGKTGELFF. The DNA for the CDR3 is TGTGCCATCCTTGGGGGTAAAACCGGGGAGCTGTTTTTT. The chain combines TRBV25-1 with TRBJ2-2, with D perhaps given as TRBD1 or TRBD2 (5 bases each). CDR3 length equals 13 residues. Trimming stripped 10 bases from V and 5 bases from J, with 14 bases between. Germline loops: CDR1 MGHDK, CDR2 SYGVNS.

This clone was seen a few times. The chain is built from TRBV29-1 and TRBJ2-3; the match to TRBD2 covers 11 bases. J was trimmed by 5 bases and V by 8 bases; bases with no gene match: 6. The CDR3 is 13 residues long. The germline V gene has CDR1 SQVTM and CDR2 ANQGSEA. The CDR3 DNA is TGCAGCTTCGTGACTAGCGGGGTAGATACGCAGTATTTT. This gives the protein CSFVTSGVDTQYF.

V is TRBV15 and J is TRBJ2-4; D unclear. Trimming stripped 1 base from V and 2 bases from J, with 12 bases between. The CDR3 spans 16 residues. Germline V gives CDR1 LNHNV, CDR2 YYDKDF (reference sequence). The DNA for the CDR3 is TGTGCCACCAGCAGAGCAGACCTGGTGTCCAAAAACATTCAGTACTTC. Translation gives CATSRADLVSKNIQYF.

The chain has TRBV13 and TRBJ1-2; D unresolved. The CDR3 covers 15 residues. CDR1 PRHDT and CDR2 FYEKMQ come from the germline V gene (reference sequence). Trimming cost V 0 bases and J 7 bases, with 15 bases left between them. CDR3 DNA: TGTGCCAGCAGCTTAGGCACGCGAGGGATGGGTGGCTACACCTTC. The encoded protein is CASSLGTRGMGGYTF.

This clone was seen many times. The chain joins TRBV6-6 to TRBJ2-7; no clear D. V shed 11 bases and J shed 0 bases, with 14 bases lying between them. Germline V gene data show CDR1 as MNHNY and CDR2 as SVGAGI (reference sequence). CDR3 length equals 13 residues. CDR3 nucleotide sequence: TGTGCCTCTTCCGCCTCTGGCTCCTACGAGCAGTACTTC. Protein sequence: CASSASGSYEQYF.

The chain carries TRBV15 and TRBJ1-6; D is undetermined. V lost 0 bases and J 8 bases, leaving 8 bases between the germline ends. Per germline, CDR1 LNHNV and CDR2 YYDKDF (reference sequence). The CDR3 covers 14 residues. CDR3 DNA sequence: TGTGCCACCAGCAGAGATCCCGTAGATTCACCCCTCCACTTT. Translating it yields CATSRDPVDSPLHF.

This clone was counted only a few times. The chain carries TRBV4-3 and TRBJ2-3; TRBD1 aligns across 11 bases. Germline assignment: CDR1 LGHNA and CDR2 YSLEER. V lost 3 bases and J lost 2; bases outside the gene matches: 4. CDR3 length: 16 residues. CDR3 coding DNA: TGCGCCAGCAGCCAGGGACAGGGGGGGCCCACAGATACGCAGTATTTT. Protein: CASSQGQGGPTDTQYF.

This chain links TRBV7-2 with TRBJ1-6; no definite D call. Trimming cost V 5 bases and J 8 bases, with 16 bases left between them. The germline gives CDR1 SGHTA, CDR2 FQGNSA. The CDR3 contains 15 residues. The CDR3 sequence: CASSPSIIGDSPLHF. In DNA, the CDR3 is TGTGCCAGCAGCCCAAGCATTATCGGGGATTCACCCCTCCACTTT.

This clone was detected only a few times. The gene calls are TRBV20-1 and TRBJ1-1; 7 positions agree with TRBD1. From germline, CDR1 is DFQATT and CDR2 SNEGSKA (reference sequence). V was pared by 5 bases and J by 11 bases, with 5 bases of the junction left unmatched. The CDR3 consists of 10 residues. CDR3 bases: TGCAGTGCTTCAGACAGGGAGGCTTTCTTT. Its translation: CSASDREAFF.

This clone was observed a few times. V gene TRBV11-2 combines with J gene TRBJ2-5; tentatively, D is TRBD1 (6 bases). V was trimmed by 5 bases and J by 4 bases, leaving 14 bases between them. CDR1 and CDR2 (germline): SGHAT, FQNNGV. The CDR3 is 14 amino acids. The CDR3 here is CASSQGQLSETQYF. The CDR3, as DNA: TGTGCCAGCAGCCAGGGACAACTCTCAGAGACCCAGTACTTC. Full variable domain (missing parts from reference TRBV11-2 and TRBJ2-5): EAGVAQSPRYKIIEKRQSVAFWCNPISGHATLYWYQQILGQGPKLLIQFQNNGVVDDSQLPKDRFSAERLKGVDSTLKIQPAKLEDSAVYLCASSQGQLSETQYFGPGTRLLVL.

The V call is TRBV2, the J call TRBJ1-5; D may be TRBD1 (6 bases). This CDR3 comprises 15 residues. The germline V gene encodes CDR1 SNHLY and CDR2 FYNNEI. With 3 bases removed from V and 4 bases from J, the gap between germline ends came to 13 bases. DNA of the CDR3: TGTGCCAGCAGTGACGACGGACAGCCTAATCAGCCCCAGCATTTT. Protein product: CASSDDGQPNQPQHF.

The DNA of the CDR3 is TGTGCCTGCCCCTTGGTGTTCGCTGAAGCTTTCTTT. Amino acids: CACPLVFAEAFF. The chain carries TRBV30 and TRBJ1-1; D gene unclear. Germline CDR1 is GTSNPN and CDR2 is SVGIG (reference sequence). Trimming removed 6 bases at V and 6 bases at J, with 14 bases between. The CDR3 has 12 residues.

This clone was recorded a few times. The chain employs TRBV11-2 and TRBJ2-3; no firm D call. V lost 0 bases to trimming and J lost 2 bases, with 6 bases between them. The CDR3 totals 14 residues. Germline V CDR1 and CDR2: SGHAT, FQNNGV. CDR3 sequence reads: CASSLDRVTDTQYF. CDR3 in DNA: TGTGCCAGCAGCTTAGATCGGGTCACAGATACGCAGTATTTT. Using reference TRBV11-2 and TRBJ2-3 for the parts outside the CDR3, the full variable domain is EAGVAQSPRYKIIEKRQSVAFWCNPISGHATLYWYQQILGQGPKLLIQFQNNGVVDDSQLPKDRFSAERLKGVDSTLKIQPAKLEDSAVYLCASSLDRVTDTQYFGPGTRLTVL.

The DNA of the CDR3 is TGTGCCACCAGCAGAGATGGGAGACAGCAAGAGACCCAGTACTTC. Translating it yields CATSRDGRQQETQYF. The chain carries TRBV15 and TRBJ2-5; D is possibly TRBD1 or TRBD2 (5 bases each). The germline V gene encodes CDR1 LNHNV and CDR2 YYDKDF (reference sequence). Trimming took off 0 bases at V and 2 bases at J, with 10 bases between the two ends. The CDR3 loop spans 15 amino acids.

Written as DNA, the CDR3 is TGTGCCAGTAGTGATGACAGGGGTTTGGGCTATGGCTACACCTTC. The encoded protein is CASSDDRGLGYGYTF. The chain links TRBV19 to TRBJ1-2, with 8 nucleotides matching TRBD1. Germline CDR1 reads LNHDA; CDR2 reads SQIVND (reference sequence). The CDR3 has 15 residues. Trimming at V came to 5 bases and at J to 4 bases, leaving 9 bases not matched to a gene.

The chain links TRBV29-1 to TRBJ1-4; D is unclear. The CDR3 runs to 12 residues. CDR1 and CDR2 from the germline V gene are SQVTM and ANQGSEA. V was cut by 3 bases and J by 5 bases, with 7 bases left in between. The CDR3 coding sequence is TGCAGCGTTGAGGAAAAGAATGAAAAACTGTTTTTT. Protein product: CSVEEKNEKLFF.